Presented here are 6 T cell receptor beta chains from one specimen sequenced in a study of cytomegalovirus exposure and HLA in healthy donors. TCRdb keeps only in-frame clones here, not all; method: immunoSEQ multiplex PCR. The sample holds about 74,000 clones; around 95% are singletons and the top ten take 1.9%. Material: PBMCs. The receptors shown here come from a woman younger than 30 in good health and CMV-seropositive.

This rearrangement joins TRBV4-2 to TRBJ2-6; D possibly corresponds to TRBD2 (7 bases). The V and J ends lost 2 bases and 4 bases respectively, with 18 bases between them. Germline-derived CDR1 and CDR2 are LGHNA and YNFKEQ. The CDR3 runs to 18 residues. CDR3 region: CASSQRSGNRAGANVLTF. The DNA for the CDR3 is TGTGCCAGCAGCCAAAGAAGCGGGAACAGGGCGGGGGCCAACGTCCTGACTTTC.

The V and J genes are TRBV2 and TRBJ1-5, with a tentative D call TRBD1 (5 bases). The CDR3 has 14 residues. Trimming left V 5 bases short and J 5 bases short, with 13 bases between. Germline CDR1 and CDR2: SNHLY and FYNNEI. The CDR3 reads CASSFDRKDQPQHF. The CDR3 nucleotides are TGTGCCAGCAGTTTTGACAGAAAGGATCAGCCCCAGCATTTT.

V and J are TRBV20-1 and TRBJ2-1; D might be TRBD2 (5 bases). In germline, CDR1 is DFQATT, CDR2 SNEGSKA (reference sequence). This CDR3 region has 11 residues. The germline V and J ends were trimmed by 5 bases and 8 bases, with 10 bases remaining between them. The CDR3 DNA sequence: TGCAGTGCTCAAGCTAGCTATGAGCAGTTCTTC. Translation gives CSAQASYEQFF.

The chain carries TRBV10-2 and TRBJ2-7, with TRBD2 as a possible D gene (6 bases). Deletions cut 0 bases from V and 6 bases from J, with 12 bases between. Germline assignment: CDR1 WSHSY and CDR2 SAAADI. The CDR3 loop spans 14 amino acids. The CDR3 region has the DNA TGCGCCAGCAGTGAGTCGGGGCTGACTAGCGAGCAGTACTTC. Translating gives CASSESGLTSEQYF.

The chain couples TRBV6-5 to TRBJ2-7; TRBD2 agrees at 9 bases. Looked up from germline, CDR1 is MNHEY and CDR2 is SVGAGI. The junction had 3 bases not matched to a gene; V was cut back by 4 bases and J by 2 bases. The CDR3 has 14 residues. CDR3 nucleotides: TGTGCCAGCAGTTCACTAGCGGGCCCCTACGAGCAGTACTTC. It encodes CASSSLAGPYEQYF.

This sequence joins TRBV30 and TRBJ2-1; a possible D gene is TRBD2 (5 bases). Germline assignment: CDR1 GTSNPN and CDR2 SVGIG (reference sequence). The ends were cut back, 4 bases at V and 8 bases at J, with 15 bases in the middle. The CDR3 extends over 13 amino acids. CDR3 sequence reads: CAWTRENNDEQFF. The CDR3 DNA reads as TGTGCCTGGACTAGGGAGAACAATGATGAGCAGTTCTTC.